This T cell receptor (beta chain) appears in the sequencing data of a study of cytomegalovirus exposure and HLA in healthy donors (dated by TCRdb to about 2017). A note on the overall study: A later analysis indicated that the 95 to 150 validation repertoires were generated on the platform also employed for the 666 repertoires of the first cohort. To predict cytomegalovirus infection status, the study combined high-throughput TCR immunosequencing, statistical association of individual TCRs with disease status, and machine learning. The study was designed to test whether signatures of past pathogen exposure could be identified by cataloging public T cell receptors. Besides the first cohort of approximately 670 subjects, a separate validation cohort made up of 90 to 150 different subjects was used. Study-level results and caveats: Of the cluster scores, around 95% were above 0 in a later analysis, which found that TCRs clustered in the first cohort also tended to co-occur in the 90 to 150 validation repertoires. The classifier was reported to diagnose cytomegalovirus status with high specificity and sensitivity in both the original and validation cohorts. In vitro tests confirmed that three of the cytomegalovirus-associated TCR beta chains recognize cytomegalovirus antigens. Across donors, most TCR sequences were observed very rarely, whereas some public TCRs were present in many individuals. A later analysis lacked HLA typing for the validation cohort, so it scored co-occurrence in that cohort across all 120 repertoires. A total of roughly 160 TCR beta chains were listed by the study as associated with cytomegalovirus. The authors suggested that the approach could potentially be generalized to other disease states and immunological phenotypes.

The donors were included in the validation cohort of 90 to 150 subjects, a group kept apart from the approximately 650-subject first cohort. The library was built by means of the immunoSEQ multiplex PCR assay. The original pipeline was this. A statistical classification framework was developed to diagnose cytomegalovirus status using the catalog of TCR beta chain sequences. The immuneACCESS repertoire file appears here via TCRdb, limited to in-frame rearrangements. These files lack a portion of the clones; in checked studies, under half of the deficit traces to unresolved V genes, and the cause of the others is not known. That table supplies the V and J calls and clone size; D and trimming were determined from the DNA. Within this sample are 90,000 to 150,000 clones, with about 88% of them counted one time only. About 4.2% of the sample rests with the top ten. The germline V gene provides CDR1 SGHDT and CDR2 YYEEEE. The CDR3 sequence holds 15 residues, the cysteine and phenylalanine included. Just the 45-base CDR3 DNA is kept, in frame starting at base 1. Deletion took 4 bases off V and 4 bases off J, with a span of 17 bases between the germline ends.

With respect to this clone: The antigen it binds to is not known. Per-base quality was not reported, and no clone a single base away is much larger than it.

The chain uses TRBV5-6 and TRBJ1-2; the D segment could be TRBD1, given 6 matching bases. The TCR was taken from a man younger than 35 in good health and CMV-seropositive. The material sequenced was PBMCs. The base sequence is TGTGCCAGCAGCCGGGGGGCTGGCGGTAGCTATGGCTACACCTTC. The translation is CASSRGAGGSYGYTF.